The 8 T cell receptor beta chains below were found in one sample sequenced in a study of cytomegalovirus exposure and HLA in healthy donors. Amplification used 60 Vbeta primers and 13 Jbeta primers. Repertoires were generated with immunoSEQ multiplex PCR, while TCRdb's copy carries only in-frame clones and drops some. The sample includes under 200,000 clones, about 80% of them seen just once. Sequencing was performed on PBMCs. The receptor set was obtained from a man aged 25-45 years in good health and CMV-seronegative.

The chain is built from TRBV30 and TRBJ1-3; D uncertain. The V and J ends lost 4 bases and 4 bases respectively, with 17 bases between them. CDR1 GTSNPN and CDR2 SVGIG come from the germline V gene (reference sequence). The CDR3 totals 15 residues. The CDR3 reads CAWNPESRQGNTIYF. The CDR3 nucleotides are TGTGCCTGGAACCCCGAATCTAGGCAGGGAAACACCATATATTTT.

This clone was recorded only once. This chain connects TRBV6-1 to TRBJ1-5, with 7 bases lining up with TRBD1. This CDR3 spans 14 amino acids. From germline, CDR1 is MNHNS and CDR2 SASEGT. V was pared by 2 bases and J by 7 bases, with 5 bases of the junction left unmatched. CDR3 residues: CASSERQGGQPQHF. The CDR3 bases are TGTGCCAGCAGTGAAAGACAGGGAGGACAGCCCCAGCATTTT.

The chain couples TRBV6-1 to TRBJ1-6, with D possibly matching TRBD1 (6 bases). Trimming shortened V by 7 bases and J by 7 bases, and 14 bases separated the two germline ends. Germline-derived CDR1 and CDR2 are MNHNS and SASEGT. The CDR3 spans 14 residues. As DNA, the CDR3 is TGTGCCAGCACCCAAGGGGGAGGGAATTCACCCCTCCACTTT. Translation gives CASTQGGGNSPLHF.

This clone was found once. This rearrangement joins TRBV7-2 to TRBJ1-5; D unresolved. This CDR3 contains 14 residues. V was clipped by 3 bases and J by 4 bases, with 10 bases between them. Germline CDR1 reads SGHTA; CDR2 reads FQGNSA. CDR3 residues: CASSLRDGNQPQHF. The CDR3 nucleotides are TGTGCCAGCAGCTTGAGGGATGGGAATCAGCCCCAGCATTTT.

This clone came up a few times. The rearrangement uses TRBV6-4 and TRBJ2-1, with 8 bases identical to TRBD1. J gave up 9 bases and V 5 bases, and 15 bases lay outside the gene matches. The CDR3 consists of 16 residues. The germline V gene encodes CDR1 MRHNA and CDR2 SNTAGT. CDR3 DNA: TGTGCCAGCAGTCTTACAGGGACAGGATCCATCGCTGAGCAGTTCTTC. It yields the protein CASSLTGTGSIAEQFF.

This chain joins TRBV5-1 and TRBJ2-7, with a possible D match to TRBD2 (5 bases). Between the trimmed V and J ends, which lost 4 bases and 6 bases, there was a span of 20 bases. CDR1 is SGHRS, CDR2 YFSETQ, per germline. The CDR3 is 15 amino acids. The CDR3 sequence: CASSPGGAGEGEQYF. In DNA form, the CDR3 reads TGCGCCAGCAGCCCCGGAGGCGCGGGTGAGGGCGAGCAGTACTTC.

This chain connects TRBV7-2 to TRBJ2-3; D is perhaps TRBD2 (5 bases). Trimming removed 1 base from V and 7 bases from J, with 15 bases in between. CDR3 length equals 15 residues. Per germline, CDR1 SGHTA and CDR2 FQGNSA. The DNA for the CDR3 is TGTGCCAGCAGCTTAGAGGGAGTTCAAGGGAATACGCAGTATTTT. Protein: CASSLEGVQGNTQYF.

The V and J genes are TRBV27 and TRBJ2-3; 13 bases are a match to TRBD2. The CDR3 covers 17 residues. Germline V gene lookup returns CDR1 MNHEY and CDR2 SMNVEV (reference sequence). After removal of 5 bases from V and 2 bases from J, the junction contained 7 bases not matched to a gene. DNA for the CDR3: TGTGCCAGCAGTGTCGGACTAGCGGGGGCCCTCACAGATACGCAGTATTTT. It is translated as CASSVGLAGALTDTQYF.